The 14 T cell receptor beta chains in this list originate from one sample, sequenced in a study of shared clonotypes between healthy human individuals. Only in-frame clones appear in the TCRdb table, and some are missing; sequencing was by immunoSEQ multiplex PCR. The repertoire holds roughly 1,600,000 clones, with around 98.5% as singletons. The specimen was naive CD4+ T cells sorted from blood. Regarding subset: CD45RA+ positively selected. These receptor sequences come from a man aged 25-40 years in good health.

The gene calls are TRBV20-1 and TRBJ1-2, with no clear D. Trimming left V 3 bases short and J 8 bases short, with 10 bases between. CDR1 DFQATT and CDR2 SNEGSKA come from the germline V gene (reference sequence). This CDR3 spans 11 amino acids. CDR3 nucleotide sequence: TGCAGTGCTAGTGACCCCGGCGGCTACACCTTC. Translation gives CSASDPGGYTF.

The chain has TRBV6-5 and TRBJ2-7; D might be TRBD1 (5 bases). The CDR3 extends over 11 amino acids. CDR1 is MNHEY, CDR2 SVGAGI, per germline. Trimming removed 6 bases from V and 6 bases from J, with 9 bases in between. This CDR3 is CASRQGTEQYF. DNA for the CDR3: TGTGCCAGCAGGCAGGGAACCGAGCAGTACTTC.

This chain uses TRBV25-1 with TRBJ2-1; perhaps TRBD2 as D (5 bases). Looked up from germline, CDR1 is MGHDK and CDR2 is SYGVNS. The CDR3 is 15 amino acids. Trimming shortened V by 1 base and J by 6 bases, and 13 bases separated the two germline ends. The CDR3 DNA reads TGTGCCAGCAGTGAATCGGAGGTAGTCCTCAATGAGCAGTTCTTC. It translates to CASSESEVVLNEQFF.

The rearrangement uses TRBV28 and TRBJ1-5, with D unresolved. Trimming shortened V by 6 bases and J by 3 bases, and 21 bases separated the two germline ends. The CDR3 is made up of 17 amino acids. The germline V gene has CDR1 MDHEN and CDR2 SYDVKM. The CDR3, as DNA: TGTGCCAGCAGCCAAAATCGTGGGCCACCGCCCAATCAGCCCCAGCATTTT. Encoded protein: CASSQNRGPPPNQPQHF.

The chain recombines TRBV7-2 with TRBJ2-1; D call uncertain. Deletions cut 5 bases from V and 5 bases from J, with 10 bases between. CDR3 length equals 13 residues. The germline V gene encodes CDR1 SGHTA and CDR2 FQGNSA. CDR3 amino acids: CASSPGAHNEQFF. CDR3 DNA sequence: TGTGCCAGCAGCCCCGGCGCCCACAATGAGCAGTTCTTC.

This sequence joins TRBV7-2 and TRBJ2-7; 9 bases match TRBD1. The CDR3 is 17 amino acids. V trimming: 1 base; J trimming: 3 bases; junction bases outside the gene matches: 10. The V gene's germline CDR1 is SGHTA and CDR2 FQGNSA. CDR3 protein: CASSLGGTGFSSYEQYF. The CDR3 nucleotides are TGTGCCAGCAGCTTAGGTGGGACAGGGTTTTCGAGCTACGAGCAGTACTTC.

The J gene is TRBJ2-3, the V gene TRBV28; D gene ambiguous. The germline V gene has CDR1 MDHEN and CDR2 SYDVKM. The V and J ends lost 2 bases and 6 bases respectively, with 6 bases between them. This CDR3 has 12 residues. The CDR3: CASSLQRDTQYF. The CDR3 region has the DNA TGTGCCAGCAGTTTACAACGGGATACGCAGTATTTT.

The CDR3 bases are TGTGCCAGCTCAAGATACAGGGGGCACAATGAGCAGTTCTTC. Residues: CASSRYRGHNEQFF. The genes are TRBV18 and TRBJ2-1; TRBD1 aligns across 9 bases. CDR1 and CDR2 from the germline V gene are KGHSH and LQKENI. This CDR3 spans 14 amino acids. V lost 5 bases and J lost 5; bases outside the gene matches: 4.

This clone was recorded once. The chain carries TRBV27 and TRBJ2-7; D not certain. This CDR3 spans 15 amino acids. V was pared by 4 bases and J by 2 bases, with 15 bases between. Looked up from germline, CDR1 is MNHEY and CDR2 is SMNVEV (reference sequence). The CDR3 bases are TGTGCCAGCAGTTACGCCCGGGCGGTTGCCTACGAGCAGTACTTC. Its translation: CASSYARAVAYEQYF.

This chain connects TRBV30 to TRBJ1-1, with D unresolved. Germline-derived CDR1 and CDR2 are GTSNPN and SVGIG (reference sequence). Trimming removed 3 bases at V and 1 base at J, with 15 bases between. This CDR3 comprises 15 residues. The CDR3 here is CAWRSRRTKNTEAFF. The CDR3 DNA reads as TGTGCCTGGAGAAGTAGGCGGACGAAGAACACTGAAGCTTTCTTT.

The rearrangement joins TRBV4-1 to TRBJ2-2; D is ambiguous. Germline V CDR1 and CDR2: MGHRA, YSYEKL. The CDR3 length is 15 residues. Trimming pared 2 bases from V and 10 bases from J, leaving 17 bases between. The CDR3 region is CASSQRAVEPSELFF. CDR3 nucleotides: TGCGCCAGCAGCCAAAGGGCGGTAGAACCGTCGGAGCTGTTTTTT.

This chain joins TRBV5-5 and TRBJ2-3, with 7 nucleotides matching TRBD2. With 7 bases clipped from V and 2 bases from J, the junction kept 13 bases outside the gene matches. Germline V CDR1 and CDR2: SGHKS, YYEKEE (reference sequence). CDR3 length equals 16 residues. The CDR3 loop reads CASHPRAGVNTDTQYF. The DNA of the CDR3 is TGTGCCAGCCATCCGCGGGCGGGAGTGAACACAGATACGCAGTATTTT.

The chain links TRBV7-6 to TRBJ1-5, with unresolved D. V lost 5 bases and J 3 bases, leaving 11 bases between the germline ends. CDR1 is SGHVS, CDR2 FNYEAQ, per germline. CDR3 size: 14 residues. This CDR3 reads CASSKDPINQPQHF. The CDR3 region has the DNA TGTGCCAGCAGCAAGGACCCTATCAATCAGCCCCAGCATTTT. The full variable domain, completed using reference TRBV7-6 and TRBJ1-5, is GAGVSQSPRYKVTKRGQDVALRCDPISGHVSLYWYRQALGQGPEFLTYFNYEAQQDKSGLPNDRFSAERPEGSISTLTIQRTEQRDSAMYRCASSKDPINQPQHFGDGTRLSIL.

This clone occurred once. The rearrangement joins TRBV18 to TRBJ1-1; TRBD1 is a possible D gene (6 bases). Trimming pared 1 base from V and 8 bases from J, leaving 11 bases between. The CDR3 consists of 13 residues. CDR1 KGHSH and CDR2 LQKENI come from the germline V gene. The DNA of the CDR3 is TGTGCCAGCTCACCACTATTAAGGGGGGAAGCTTTCTTT. It encodes CASSPLLRGEAFF.